The sequence of this T cell receptor beta chain was determined in a study of blood T cell repertoires in COVID-19. As for the study in general: Italy, Spain and the United States were the sources of the convalescent and acute COVID-19 samples. Sample material is recorded as cDNA or gDNA derived from T cells, B-cell-depleted T cells, or PBMCs.

As originally analysed: Amplification of reference gene primers was used by the study to estimate nucleated cell counts. Using immunoSEQ multiplex PCR, the repertoire was profiled, and TCRdb retains in-frame clones only, with some absent. That table furnishes V, J and clone size, whereas the DNA furnished D and trimming. The sample holds some 150,000 clones; about 87% are singletons and the top ten take approximately 5.4%. This CDR3 contains 13 residues. The germline CDR1 and CDR2 sequences are SNHLY and FYNNEI. V gave up 10 bases and J gave up 4 bases; unmatched junction bases: 5. The source is a human donor in a cohort sampled during active COVID-19. Sample: peripheral blood. The genes are TRBV2 and TRBJ2-7, with 12 bases lining up with TRBD1. CDR3 in DNA: TGTGCCACCGGGACAGGGGGCATTTACGAGCAGTACTTC. Residues: CATGTGGIYEQYF.